Shown below are 18 T cell receptor beta chains from a single sample sequenced in a study of T cells in Graves' hyperthyroidism and ophthalmopathy. TCR beta CDR3 regions were amplified from RNA transcripts. Carried out on the TCR CDR3, a first-round RT-PCR used the HTBI primer set. A single record per CDR3 protein comes from TCRdb applying MiXCR to the multiplex PCR reads. Among 500,000 to 600,000 distinct CDR3 sequences listed, 35% to 55% were seen once. Source material: peripheral blood or thyroid tissue (not recorded which). The receptors stem from an adult woman with Graves' disease, either hyperthyroidism or ophthalmopathy (not recorded which).

CDR3 loop: CASLGTTETQYF. CDR3 in DNA: TGTGCCAGCCTAGGCACTACAGAGACCCAGTACTTC. J is TRBJ2-5 and V is TRBV2; the D is unclear. V was shortened by 8 bases and J by 4 bases, with 11 bases between the two germline ends. This CDR3 has 12 residues. CDR1 and CDR2 (germline): SNHLY, FYNNEI.

The V gene is TRBV12-3 or TRBV12-4, the J gene TRBJ2-7; D gene unclear. V was cut by 2 bases and J by 6 bases, with 8 bases left in between. There are 12 residues in the CDR3. CDR3 in DNA: TGTGCCAGCAGTTTAACGACGGGCGAGCAGTACTTC. Translation gives CASSLTTGEQYF.

In this sample, this clonotype turned up a few times. The chain uses TRBV10-3 and TRBJ2-5; no clear D gene. The CDR3 totals 12 residues. V was trimmed by 8 bases and J by 5 bases, leaving 12 bases between them. Germline-derived CDR1 and CDR2 are ENHRY and SYGVKD. The CDR3 DNA sequence: TGTGCCATCGCCCTTCGATCGGAGACCCAGTACTTC. It encodes CAIALRSETQYF.

With regard to this clonotype: Given the absence of the conserved phenylalanine or tryptophan at the CDR3 end, a read error is likely. Because the CDR3's place on the DNA is in doubt, the DNA is left out and the CDR3 is given as listed by TCRdb. The gene calls are TRBV6-1 and TRBJ2-6; the table names TRBD1, a call not compared with the DNA. Per germline, CDR1 MNHNS and CDR2 SASEGT. The length of the CDR3 is 12 amino acids, counting both ends. The CDR3 is CASSFRRTASNT.

The chain recombines TRBV19 with TRBJ2-6; no reliable D call. The V end lost 8 bases, the J end lost 4 bases, and 12 bases lay between the germline ends. This CDR3 has 14 amino acids. Germline CDR1 LNHDA, CDR2 SQIVND (reference sequence). CDR3 DNA: TGTGCCAGTGGGTTGGTTCGAGGGGCCAACGTCCTGACTTTC. It codes for CASGLVRGANVLTF.

This clonotype has ten or more counts. The chain couples TRBV7-3 to TRBJ2-6; no clear D. V dropped 1 base and J dropped 1 base, with 14 bases sitting between them. Germline V CDR1 and CDR2: SGHTA, FQGTGA. This CDR3 comprises 18 residues. The CDR3 sequence: CASSLSAAPASGANVLTF. The CDR3 nucleotides read TGTGCCAGCAGCTTAAGCGCAGCGCCGGCATCTGGGGCCAACGTCCTGACTTTC.

The rearrangement joins TRBV15 to TRBJ2-7, with a tentative D call TRBD2 (5 bases). Deletions cut 0 bases from V and 5 bases from J, with 14 bases between. This CDR3 has 15 residues. The germline V gene has CDR1 LNHNV and CDR2 YYDKDF (reference sequence). The chain's CDR3 is CATSRDVGAVDEQYF. The CDR3 nucleotides read TGTGCCACCAGCAGAGATGTGGGAGCCGTGGACGAGCAGTACTTC.

Many counts were recorded for this clonotype. V gene TRBV4-2 combines with J gene TRBJ2-5; tentative D call: TRBD2 (6 bases). Germline CDR1 is LGHNA and CDR2 is YNFKEQ. The V end was cut by 4 bases, the J end by 6 bases, with 18 bases between. This CDR3 region has 15 residues. This chain's CDR3 is CASSLVGTAGQTQYF. The DNA of the CDR3 is TGTGCCAGCAGCCTCGTAGGGACGGCGGGGCAGACCCAGTACTTC.

The chain employs TRBV7-6 and TRBJ1-6; no reliable D call. The CDR3 is made up of 13 amino acids. Trimming took 1 base from V and 9 from J, leaving 7 bases between them. CDR1 and CDR2 from the germline V gene are SGHVS and FNYEAQ. CDR3 bases: TGTGCCAGCAGCTTAGGGTACGGTTCACCCCTCCACTTT. Translated, it gives CASSLGYGSPLHF.

About this clonotype itself: As the CDR3 is not closed by the conserved phenylalanine or tryptophan, this likely results from a read error. The rearrangement links TRBV7-9 to TRBJ1-2; the D gene is possibly TRBD1 (5 bases). Trimming shortened V by 8 bases and J by 6 bases, and 16 bases separated the two germline ends. Germline CDR1 reads SEHNR; CDR2 reads FQNEAQ (reference sequence). The length of the CDR3 is 13 residues. In nucleotides, the CDR3 is TGTGCCAGCGGCCAGGCAGGGAGCGATGGCTACACCCTC. Protein: CASGQAGSDGYTL.

This clonotype occurred many times. The CDR3, as DNA: TGTGCCAGCAGCGTAGTAGGGGCAGGGGGCTATGGCTACACCTTC. It is translated as CASSVVGAGGYGYTF. This chain links TRBV9 with TRBJ1-2, with TRBD1 identical over 7 bases. The trim removed 0 bases at V and 4 bases at J, leaving 6 bases unmatched. Germline CDR1 and CDR2: SGDLS and YYNGEE. The CDR3 loop spans 15 amino acids.

In its sample, this clonotype was seen a few times. This rearrangement joins TRBV20-1 to TRBJ2-5, with D possibly TRBD2 on 6 matching bases. V lost 2 bases, J lost 2 bases, and 12 bases lay in between. Germline CDR1 reads DFQATT; CDR2 reads SNEGSKA (reference sequence). This CDR3 is built from 14 residues. CDR3 residues: CSARRERHQETQYF. The DNA for the CDR3 is TGCAGTGCTAGACGGGAGCGGCATCAAGAGACCCAGTACTTC.

This clonotype was picked up many times. The genes are TRBV11-2 and TRBJ2-7, with a tentative D call TRBD1 (6 bases). V was trimmed by 0 bases and J by 5 bases, leaving 17 bases between them. Looked up from germline, CDR1 is SGHAT and CDR2 is FQNNGV. The CDR3 is 16 amino acids. This CDR3 reads CASSLDHRLQGNEQYF. The DNA of the CDR3 is TGTGCCAGCAGCTTAGACCACCGCCTGCAGGGGAACGAGCAGTACTTC. Full variable domain (rest looked up from reference TRBV11-2 and TRBJ2-7): EAGVAQSPRYKIIEKRQSVAFWCNPISGHATLYWYQQILGQGPKLLIQFQNNGVVDDSQLPKDRFSAERLKGVDSTLKIQPAKLEDSAVYLCASSLDHRLQGNEQYFGPGTRLTVT.

The gene calls are TRBV19 and TRBJ2-1, with D unresolved. Judging by the DNA end, TRBJ2-7 fits better; the J call may be wrong. Germline loops: CDR1 LNHDA, CDR2 SQIVND (reference sequence). The CDR3 covers 13 residues. CDR3 nucleotides: TGTGCCAGTAGTATTGGGCCCTACAATGAGCAGTACTTC. The encoded protein is CASSIGPYNEQYF.

This clonotype showed up many times. The rearrangement uses TRBV7-4 and TRBJ1-5; D is undetermined. The CDR3 totals 14 residues. V was cut by 3 bases and J by 3 bases, with 9 bases left in between. Germline V gene lookup returns CDR1 SGHVT and CDR2 SQSDAQ. CDR3 region: CASSFGIFNQPQHF. The CDR3 nucleotides are TGTGCCAGCAGCTTCGGAATCTTCAATCAGCCCCAGCATTTT.

This clonotype appeared many times. The chain has TRBV10-3 and TRBJ2-7; unclear D gene. CDR3 length: 13 amino acids. CDR1 and CDR2 from the germline V gene are ENHRY and SYGVKD. Trimming removed 6 bases at V and 5 bases at J, with 14 bases between. The DNA for the CDR3 is TGTGCCATCAGCCCGATCCGGAGCGACGAGCAGTACTTC. Protein product: CAISPIRSDEQYF.

V is TRBV10-3 and J is TRBJ2-7; D could derive from TRBD1 or TRBD2 (5 bases each). This CDR3 has 16 amino acids. Germline lookup yields CDR1 ENHRY and CDR2 SYGVKD. The V end was cut by 2 bases, the J end by 3 bases, with 17 bases between. In nucleotides, the CDR3 is TGTGCCATCAGTGAGCCCGAAAGGGGAGAGGACTACGAGCAGTACTTC. It codes for CAISEPERGEDYEQYF.

This clonotype was detected only a few times. Since a much larger clone is just one base distant, this may be a read error. This chain links TRBV20-1 with TRBJ2-5, with 11 bases fitting TRBD2. The ends lost 5 bases at V and 0 bases at J; junction bases unmatched: 2. The CDR3 contains 14 residues. CDR1 is DFQATT, CDR2 SNEGSKA, per germline (reference sequence). The CDR3 is CSAWTSGYQETQYF. CDR3 in DNA: TGCAGTGCTTGGACTAGCGGGTACCAAGAGACCCAGTACTTC.